This T cell receptor (beta chain) was sequenced for a study of cytomegalovirus exposure and HLA in healthy donors. PCR employed 60 Vbeta and 13 Jbeta primers. Data came from immunoSEQ multiplex PCR; TCRdb stores just in-frame clones and leaves some out. The data show under 150,000 clones, with around two thirds seen just once and nearly 9.5% held by the top ten. General study points: A later analysis reportedly identified an Asian-associated ancestry cluster as carrying fewer N-insertions than the roughly 700-donor mean. Altogether, 160 or so TCR beta chains were recorded as cytomegalovirus-associated. Under in vitro conditions, a few CMV-associated chains were confirmed as specific for CMV antigens.

On this clone itself: Its antigen is not known.

This TCR was sampled from a woman in her thirties or forties in good health and CMV-seropositive. What was sequenced was PBMCs.

The CDR3 DNA follows: TGCAGCTTGACAGGGGACGGTGGCACTGAAGCTTTCTTT. Amino acids: CSLTGDGGTEAFF. The gene calls are TRBV29-1 and TRBJ1-1; TRBD1 aligns across 8 bases. Losses at the gene ends were 8 bases for V and 4 bases for J; bases not matched to a gene: 9. The CDR3 sequence is 13 residues long. CDR1 is SQVTM and CDR2 is ANQGSEA in the germline V gene.